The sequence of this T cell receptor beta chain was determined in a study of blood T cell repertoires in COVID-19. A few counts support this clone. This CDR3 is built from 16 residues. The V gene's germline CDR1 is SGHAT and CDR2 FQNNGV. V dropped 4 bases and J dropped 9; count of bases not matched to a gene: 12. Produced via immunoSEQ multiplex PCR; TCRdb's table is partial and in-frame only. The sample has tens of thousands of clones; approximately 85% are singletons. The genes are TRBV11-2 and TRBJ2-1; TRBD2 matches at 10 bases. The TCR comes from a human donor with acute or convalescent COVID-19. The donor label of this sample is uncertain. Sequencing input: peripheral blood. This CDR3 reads CASSSPLAGVFTEQFF. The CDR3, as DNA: TGTGCCAGCAGCTCCCCCCTAGCGGGAGTTTTCACTGAGCAGTTCTTC. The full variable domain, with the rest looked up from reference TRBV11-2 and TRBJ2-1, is EAGVAQSPRYKIIEKRQSVAFWCNPISGHATLYWYQQILGQGPKLLIQFQNNGVVDDSQLPKDRFSAERLKGVDSTLKIQPAKLEDSAVYLCASSSPLAGVFTEQFFGPGTRLTVL.